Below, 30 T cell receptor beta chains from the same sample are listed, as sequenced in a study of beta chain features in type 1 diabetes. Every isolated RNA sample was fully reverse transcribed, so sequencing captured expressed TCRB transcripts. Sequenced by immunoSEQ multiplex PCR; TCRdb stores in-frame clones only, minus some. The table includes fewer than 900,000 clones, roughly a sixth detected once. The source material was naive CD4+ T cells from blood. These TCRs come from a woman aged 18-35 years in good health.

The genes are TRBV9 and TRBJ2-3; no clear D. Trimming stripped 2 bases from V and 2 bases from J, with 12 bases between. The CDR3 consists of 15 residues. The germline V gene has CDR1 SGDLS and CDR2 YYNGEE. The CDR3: CASSVGHRATDTQYF. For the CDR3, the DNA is TGTGCCAGCAGCGTGGGTCACCGAGCCACAGATACGCAGTATTTT.

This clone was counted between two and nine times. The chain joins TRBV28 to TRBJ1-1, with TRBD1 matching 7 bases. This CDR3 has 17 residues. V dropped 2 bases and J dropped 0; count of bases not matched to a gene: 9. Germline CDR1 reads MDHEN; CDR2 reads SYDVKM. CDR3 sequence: CASSLIGTVFMNTEAFF. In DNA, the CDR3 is TGTGCCAGCAGTTTAATTGGGACAGTATTCATGAACACTGAAGCTTTCTTT.

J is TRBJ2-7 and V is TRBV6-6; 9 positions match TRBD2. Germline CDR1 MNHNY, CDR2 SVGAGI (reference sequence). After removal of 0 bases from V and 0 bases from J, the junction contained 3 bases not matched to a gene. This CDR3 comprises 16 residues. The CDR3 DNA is TGTGCCAGCAGTTACTCGCTAGCGGGGAGCTCCTACGAGCAGTACTTC. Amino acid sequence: CASSYSLAGSSYEQYF.

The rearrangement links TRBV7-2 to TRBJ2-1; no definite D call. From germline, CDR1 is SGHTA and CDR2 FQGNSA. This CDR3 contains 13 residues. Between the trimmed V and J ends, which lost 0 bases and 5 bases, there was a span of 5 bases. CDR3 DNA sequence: TGTGCCAGCAGCTTAGCTATTAACAATGAGCAGTTCTTC. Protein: CASSLAINNEQFF.

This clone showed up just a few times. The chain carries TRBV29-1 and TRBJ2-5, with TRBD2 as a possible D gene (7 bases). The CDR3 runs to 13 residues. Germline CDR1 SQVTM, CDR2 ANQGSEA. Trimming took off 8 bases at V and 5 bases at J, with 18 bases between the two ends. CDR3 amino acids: CSWGGASWETQYF. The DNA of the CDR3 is TGCAGCTGGGGGGGGGCCTCTTGGGAGACCCAGTACTTC.

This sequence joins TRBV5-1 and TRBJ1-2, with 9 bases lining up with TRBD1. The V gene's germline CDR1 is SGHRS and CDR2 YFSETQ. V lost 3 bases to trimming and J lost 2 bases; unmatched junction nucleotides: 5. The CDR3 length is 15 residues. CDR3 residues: CASSSGTGTNYGYTF. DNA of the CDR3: TGCGCCAGCAGCTCGGGGACAGGGACCAACTATGGCTACACCTTC. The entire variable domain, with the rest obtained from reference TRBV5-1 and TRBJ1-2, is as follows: KAGVTQTPRYLIKTRGQQVTLSCSPISGHRSVSWYQQTPGQGLQFLFEYFSETQRNKGNFPGRFSGRQFSNSRSEMNVSTLELGDSALYLCASSSGTGTNYGYTFGSGTRLTVV.

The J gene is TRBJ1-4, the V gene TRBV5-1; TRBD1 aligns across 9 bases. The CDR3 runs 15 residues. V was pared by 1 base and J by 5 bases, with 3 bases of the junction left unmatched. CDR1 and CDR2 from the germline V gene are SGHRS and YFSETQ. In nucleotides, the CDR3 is TGCGCCAGCAGCTTGACCGGGACAGGGAATGAAAAACTGTTTTTT. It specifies CASSLTGTGNEKLFF.

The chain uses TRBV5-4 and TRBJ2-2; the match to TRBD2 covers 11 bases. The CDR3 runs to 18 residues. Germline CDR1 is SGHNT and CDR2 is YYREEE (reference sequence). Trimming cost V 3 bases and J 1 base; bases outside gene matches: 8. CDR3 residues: CASSSGLAGGGNTGELFF. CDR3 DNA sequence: TGTGCCAGCAGCTCTGGACTAGCGGGTGGGGGGAACACCGGGGAGCTGTTTTTT.

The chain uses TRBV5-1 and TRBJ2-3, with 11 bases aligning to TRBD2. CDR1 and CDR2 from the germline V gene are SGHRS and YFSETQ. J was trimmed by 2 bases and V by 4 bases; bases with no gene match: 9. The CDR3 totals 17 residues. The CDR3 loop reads CASSLTSGNTNTDTQYF. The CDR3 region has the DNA TGCGCCAGCAGCCTGACTAGCGGGAATACAAACACAGATACGCAGTATTTT. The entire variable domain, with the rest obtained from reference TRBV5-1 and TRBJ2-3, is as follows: KAGVTQTPRYLIKTRGQQVTLSCSPISGHRSVSWYQQTPGQGLQFLFEYFSETQRNKGNFPGRFSGRQFSNSRSEMNVSTLELGDSALYLCASSLTSGNTNTDTQYFGPGTRLTVL.

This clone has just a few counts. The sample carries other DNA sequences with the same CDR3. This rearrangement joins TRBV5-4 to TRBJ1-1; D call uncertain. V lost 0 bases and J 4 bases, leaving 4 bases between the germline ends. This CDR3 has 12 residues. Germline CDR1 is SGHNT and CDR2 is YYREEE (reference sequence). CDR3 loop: CASSLVGTEAFF. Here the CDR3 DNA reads TGTGCCAGCAGCTTGGTGGGCACTGAAGCTTTCTTT.

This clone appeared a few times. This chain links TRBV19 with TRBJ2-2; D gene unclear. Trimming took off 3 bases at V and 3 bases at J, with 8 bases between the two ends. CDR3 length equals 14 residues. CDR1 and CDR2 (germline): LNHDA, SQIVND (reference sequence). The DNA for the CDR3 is TGTGCCAGTAGTATGCTGCGGTACACCGGGGAGCTGTTTTTT. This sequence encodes CASSMLRYTGELFF.

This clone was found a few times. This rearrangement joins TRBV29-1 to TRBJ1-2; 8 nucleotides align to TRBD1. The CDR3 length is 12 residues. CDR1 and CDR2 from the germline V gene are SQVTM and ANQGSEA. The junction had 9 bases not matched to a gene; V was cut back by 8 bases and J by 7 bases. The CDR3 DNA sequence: TGCAGCATAATGACAGGGACAGGTGGCTACACCTTC. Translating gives CSIMTGTGGYTF.

CDR3 sequence reads: CASSATAGAITGELFF. In DNA, the CDR3 is TGTGCCAGCTCAGCAACGGCGGGGGCGATCACCGGGGAGCTGTTTTTT. The V call is TRBV18, the J call TRBJ2-2; a weak D match, TRBD2 (7 bases). V lost 5 bases and J lost 4, with 17 bases in between. The CDR3 consists of 16 residues. The V gene's germline CDR1 is KGHSH and CDR2 LQKENI. The full variable domain, completed using reference TRBV18 and TRBJ2-2, is NAGVMQNPRHLVRRRGQEARLRCSPMKGHSHVYWYRQLPEEGLKFMVYLQKENIIDESGMPKERFSAEFPKEGPSILRIQQVVRGDSAAYFCASSATAGAITGELFFGEGSRLTVL.

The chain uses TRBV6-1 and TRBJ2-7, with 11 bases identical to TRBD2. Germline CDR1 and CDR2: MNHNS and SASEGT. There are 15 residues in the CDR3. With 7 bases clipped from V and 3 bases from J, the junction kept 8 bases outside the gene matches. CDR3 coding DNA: TGTGCCAGCAATCCCGGGACTAGCGGACTCTACGAGCAGTACTTC. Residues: CASNPGTSGLYEQYF.

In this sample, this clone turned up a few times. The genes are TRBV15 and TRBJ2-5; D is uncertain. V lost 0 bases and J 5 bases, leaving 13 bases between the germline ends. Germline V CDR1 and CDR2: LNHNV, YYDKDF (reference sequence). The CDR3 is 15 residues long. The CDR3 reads CATSRDRIASETQYF. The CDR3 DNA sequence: TGTGCCACCAGCAGAGACCGCATAGCCTCCGAGACCCAGTACTTC.

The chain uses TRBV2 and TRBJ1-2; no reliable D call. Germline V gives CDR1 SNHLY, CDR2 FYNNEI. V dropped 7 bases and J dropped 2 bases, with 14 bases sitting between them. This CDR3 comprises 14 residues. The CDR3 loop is CASTEYGGNYGYTF. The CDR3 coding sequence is TGTGCCAGCACCGAGTATGGAGGGAACTATGGCTACACCTTC.

The CDR3 loop is CASSLTPGLASTDTQYF. The CDR3 DNA is TGTGCCAGCAGCCTCACACCGGGACTAGCTTCTACAGATACGCAGTATTTT. The rearrangement joins TRBV7-8 to TRBJ2-3; 9 bases map to TRBD2. J gave up 3 bases and V 5 bases, and 12 bases lay outside the gene matches. Germline lookup yields CDR1 SGHVS and CDR2 FQNEAQ. The CDR3 is made up of 17 amino acids.

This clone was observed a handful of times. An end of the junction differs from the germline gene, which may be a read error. CDR3 amino acids: CASSEAGLQAF. The CDR3 coding sequence is TGTGCCAGCAGTGAAGCTGGGCTGCAGGCCTTC. The chain employs TRBV2 and TRBJ1-2; no firm D call. Germline CDR1 and CDR2: SNHLY and FYNNEI. The CDR3 is made up of 11 amino acids. The entire variable domain, with the rest obtained from reference TRBV2 and TRBJ1-2, is as follows: EPEVTQTPSHQVTQMGQEVILRCVPISNHLYFYWYRQILGQKVEFLVSFYNNEISEKSEIFDDQFSVERPDGSNFTLKIRSTKLEDSAMYFCASSEAGLQAFGSGTRLTVV.

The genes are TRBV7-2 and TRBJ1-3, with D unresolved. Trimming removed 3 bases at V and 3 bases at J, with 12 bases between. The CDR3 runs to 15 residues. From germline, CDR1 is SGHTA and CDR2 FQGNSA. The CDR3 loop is CASSFGENFGNTIYF. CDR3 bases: TGTGCCAGCAGCTTTGGGGAAAACTTTGGAAACACCATATATTTT.

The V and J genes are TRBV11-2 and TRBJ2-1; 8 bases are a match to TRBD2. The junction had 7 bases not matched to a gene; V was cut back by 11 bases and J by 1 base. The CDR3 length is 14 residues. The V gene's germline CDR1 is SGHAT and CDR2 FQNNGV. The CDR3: CASAGGRSYNEQFF. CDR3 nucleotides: TGTGCCTCGGCAGGCGGGAGGTCCTACAATGAGCAGTTCTTC.

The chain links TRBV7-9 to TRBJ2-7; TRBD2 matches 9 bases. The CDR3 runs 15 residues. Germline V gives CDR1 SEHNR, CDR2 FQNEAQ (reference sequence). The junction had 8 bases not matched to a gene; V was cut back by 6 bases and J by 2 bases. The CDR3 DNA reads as TGTGCCAGCAGTCAAGCCGCTAGCGGGGCCTACGAGCAGTACTTC. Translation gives CASSQAASGAYEQYF.

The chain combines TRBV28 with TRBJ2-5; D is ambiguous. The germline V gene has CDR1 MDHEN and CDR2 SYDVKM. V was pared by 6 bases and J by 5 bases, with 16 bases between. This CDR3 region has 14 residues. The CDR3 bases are TGTGCCAGCAGCCCGACACCCGTAAGGGAGACCCAGTACTTC. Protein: CASSPTPVRETQYF.

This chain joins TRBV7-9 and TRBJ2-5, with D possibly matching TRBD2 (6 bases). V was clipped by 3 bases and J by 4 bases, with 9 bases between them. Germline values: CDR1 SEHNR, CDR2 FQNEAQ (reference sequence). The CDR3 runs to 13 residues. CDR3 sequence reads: CASSFGGLETQYF. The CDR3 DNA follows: TGTGCCAGCAGCTTCGGGGGATTAGAGACCCAGTACTTC.

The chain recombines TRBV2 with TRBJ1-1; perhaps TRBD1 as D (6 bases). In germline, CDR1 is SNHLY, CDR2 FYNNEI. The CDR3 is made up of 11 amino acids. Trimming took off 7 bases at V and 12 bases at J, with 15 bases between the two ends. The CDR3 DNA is TGTGCCAGCATCGGACAGTCTAATACTTTCTTT. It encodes CASIGQSNTFF.

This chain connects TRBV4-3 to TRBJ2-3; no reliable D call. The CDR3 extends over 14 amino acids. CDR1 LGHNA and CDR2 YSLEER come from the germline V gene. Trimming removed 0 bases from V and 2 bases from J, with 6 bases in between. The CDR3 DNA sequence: TGCGCCAGCAGCCAAGATAGGGACACAGATACGCAGTATTTT. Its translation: CASSQDRDTDTQYF.

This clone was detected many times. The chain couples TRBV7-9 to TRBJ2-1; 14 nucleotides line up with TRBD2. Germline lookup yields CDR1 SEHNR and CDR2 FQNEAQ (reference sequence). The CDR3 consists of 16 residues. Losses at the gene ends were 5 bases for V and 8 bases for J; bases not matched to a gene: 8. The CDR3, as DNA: TGTGCCAGCAGCATTAGACTAGCGGGAGGGAAGGATGAGCAGTTCTTC. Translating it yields CASSIRLAGGKDEQFF. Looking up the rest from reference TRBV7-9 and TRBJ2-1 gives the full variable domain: DTGVSQNPRHKITKRGQNVTFRCDPISEHNRLYWYRQTLGQGPEFLTYFQNEAQLEKSRLLSDRFSAERPKGSFSTLEIQRTEQGDSAMYLCASSIRLAGGKDEQFFGPGTRLTVL.

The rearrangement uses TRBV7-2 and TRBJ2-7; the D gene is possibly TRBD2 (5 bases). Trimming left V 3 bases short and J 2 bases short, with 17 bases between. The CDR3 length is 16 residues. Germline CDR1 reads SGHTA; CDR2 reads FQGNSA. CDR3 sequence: CASSLGPLTTTYEQYF. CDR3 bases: TGTGCCAGCAGCTTGGGCCCCCTGACTACCACCTACGAGCAGTACTTC.

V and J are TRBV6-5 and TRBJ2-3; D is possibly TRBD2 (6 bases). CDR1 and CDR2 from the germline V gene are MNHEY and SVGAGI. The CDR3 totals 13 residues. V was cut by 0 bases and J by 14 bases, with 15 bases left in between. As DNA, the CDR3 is TGTGCCAGCAGTTACTCCGGGACTGGGCCCGTGTATTTT. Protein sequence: CASSYSGTGPVYF.

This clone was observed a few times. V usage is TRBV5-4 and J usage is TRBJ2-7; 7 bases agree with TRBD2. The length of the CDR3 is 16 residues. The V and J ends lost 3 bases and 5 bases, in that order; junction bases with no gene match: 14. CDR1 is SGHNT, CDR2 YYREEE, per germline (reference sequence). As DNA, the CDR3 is TGTGCCAGCAGCTCCCTCCCCACTAGCGTTGGTGACGAGCAGTACTTC. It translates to CASSSLPTSVGDEQYF.

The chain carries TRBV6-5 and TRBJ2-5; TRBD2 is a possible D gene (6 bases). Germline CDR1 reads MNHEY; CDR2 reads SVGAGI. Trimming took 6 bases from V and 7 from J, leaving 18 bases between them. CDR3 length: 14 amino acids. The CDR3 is CASSRGTEAGTQYF. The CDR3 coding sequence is TGTGCCAGCAGCCGGGGGACCGAAGCCGGGACCCAGTACTTC.